This TCR beta chain was identified in a study of blood T cell repertoires in COVID-19. Study-wide context: Donors in the United States, Italy and Spain gave samples during acute or convalescent COVID-19. T cells, B-cell-depleted T cells, or PBMCs supplied cDNA or gDNA.

The CDR3 is 13 residues long. CDR1 and CDR2 from the germline V gene are MNHEY and SVGAGI. V dropped 2 bases and J dropped 5; count of bases not matched to a gene: 1. Authors' data handling: Scientists estimated how many nucleated cells there were by amplifying reference gene primers. The repertoire was sequenced with immunoSEQ multiplex PCR; TCRdb's copy has only in-frame clones and lacks some. V, J and clone size are those of that table, while D and trimming were read from the DNA. The sample lists around 290,000 clones; about 90% were seen once. The sequence came from a woman aged 45-65 years who had recovered from COVID-19. Sequenced: peripheral blood. This chain uses TRBV6-5 with TRBJ1-2; 8 nucleotides line up with TRBD1. The DNA of the CDR3 is TGTGCCAGCAGTTACGACAGGGGATATGGCTACACCTTC. Its protein is CASSYDRGYGYTF.